Below are 25 T cell receptor beta chains sequenced from a single sample in a study of cytomegalovirus exposure and HLA in healthy donors. PCR amplification relied on 60 Vbeta primers (plus 13 Jbeta primers). Repertoires were generated with immunoSEQ multiplex PCR, while TCRdb's copy carries only in-frame clones and drops some. This table holds more than 95,000 clones. Input material: PBMCs. Source of these receptors: a man between 40 and 49 years old in good health and CMV-seronegative.

J is TRBJ2-3 and V is TRBV14, with a possible D match to TRBD1 (6 bases). The CDR3 is 16 amino acids. Per germline, CDR1 SGHDN and CDR2 FVKESK. The ends were cut back, 0 bases at V and 1 base at J, with 11 bases in the middle. The CDR3 DNA follows: TGTGCCAGCAGCCAAGATGTGGGGGCTCGCACAGATACGCAGTATTTT. Translating gives CASSQDVGARTDTQYF.

The chain links TRBV5-1 to TRBJ2-6; the D gene is possibly TRBD1 (5 bases). Germline CDR1 and CDR2: SGHRS and YFSETQ. V was clipped by 3 bases and J by 1 base, with 14 bases between them. The CDR3 contains 17 residues. In DNA, the CDR3 is TGCGCCAGCAGCTGGCGTCAGGGTTCTTCTGGGGCCAACGTCCTGACTTTC. It translates to CASSWRQGSSGANVLTF.

This chain connects TRBV15 to TRBJ2-3; D is perhaps TRBD1 (6 bases). The germline V gene has CDR1 LNHNV and CDR2 YYDKDF (reference sequence). V dropped 1 base and J dropped 0 bases, with 20 bases sitting between them. This CDR3 comprises 19 residues. The CDR3 sequence: CATSRVGLLGAPSTDTQYF. CDR3 coding DNA: TGTGCCACCAGCAGAGTCGGGCTGCTGGGGGCACCTAGCACAGATACGCAGTATTTT.

J is TRBJ2-7 and V is TRBV5-1; 8 nucleotides line up with TRBD2. V gave up 3 bases and J gave up 4 bases; unmatched junction bases: 6. Germline-derived CDR1 and CDR2 are SGHRS and YFSETQ. This CDR3 spans 14 amino acids. The CDR3 bases are TGCGCCAGCAGCTCACAAGGGACTAGTTACGAGCAGTACTTC. Translation gives CASSSQGTSYEQYF.

The chain joins TRBV28 to TRBJ1-1; TRBD1 aligns across 7 bases. There are 14 residues in the CDR3. The germline CDR1 and CDR2 sequences are MDHEN and SYDVKM. After removal of 4 bases from V and 8 bases from J, the junction contained 10 bases not matched to a gene. This CDR3 is CASSSTGPLTEAFF. In DNA, the CDR3 is TGTGCCAGCAGTTCGACAGGGCCGTTGACCGAAGCTTTCTTT.

The J gene is TRBJ1-5, the V gene TRBV27; D is perhaps TRBD1 (6 bases). The germline V gene encodes CDR1 MNHEY and CDR2 SMNVEV (reference sequence). Trimming removed 3 bases at V and 7 bases at J, with 10 bases between. There are 13 residues in the CDR3. CDR3 amino acids: CASSFQGRQPQHF. The CDR3 DNA sequence: TGTGCCAGCAGTTTCCAGGGGCGGCAGCCCCAGCATTTT.

This chain uses TRBV15 with TRBJ2-5; D unclear. Germline CDR1 reads LNHNV; CDR2 reads YYDKDF (reference sequence). V was shortened by 0 bases and J by 2 bases, with 7 bases between the two germline ends. This CDR3 has 14 residues. CDR3 in DNA: TGTGCCACCAGCAGAGATAGAGCGCAAGAGACCCAGTACTTC. Translated, it gives CATSRDRAQETQYF. The whole variable domain, remainder taken from reference TRBV15 and TRBJ2-5, is DAMVIQNPRYQVTQFGKPVTLSCSQTLNHNVMYWYQQKSSQAPKLLFHYYDKDFNNEADTPDNFQSRRPNTSFCFLDIRSPGLGDTAMYLCATSRDRAQETQYFGPGTRLLVL.

V is TRBV6-5 and J is TRBJ2-7, with 8 positions matching TRBD2. The CDR3 runs to 12 residues. V shed 8 bases, J shed 4 bases, and the junction held 4 bases outside the gene matches. Germline V lookup: CDR1 MNHEY, CDR2 SVGAGI. In DNA form, the CDR3 reads TGTGCCAGCGGAGGACTAGCTTACGAGCAGTACTTC. It translates to CASGGLAYEQYF.

The chain employs TRBV2 and TRBJ2-3; a possible D gene is TRBD1 (6 bases). The CDR3 is 13 residues long. Between the trimmed V and J ends, which lost 11 bases and 0 bases, there was a span of 12 bases. From germline, CDR1 is SNHLY and CDR2 FYNNEI. This CDR3 is CAGQDRSTDTQYF. The CDR3 nucleotides read TGTGCCGGTCAGGACAGAAGCACAGATACGCAGTATTTT.

This chain joins TRBV6-4 and TRBJ1-6, with TRBD1 matching 7 bases. The CDR3 loop spans 14 amino acids. Germline lookup yields CDR1 MRHNA and CDR2 SNTAGT. Losses at the gene ends were 9 bases for V and 7 bases for J; bases not matched to a gene: 9. CDR3 amino acids: CASRSGQRNSPLHF. For the CDR3, the DNA is TGTGCCAGTAGATCGGGACAGCGAAATTCACCCCTCCACTTT.

The chain joins TRBV5-5 to TRBJ2-1, with D tentatively TRBD1 (5 bases). CDR1 is SGHKS and CDR2 is YYEKEE in the germline V gene (reference sequence). The CDR3 is 15 amino acids. With 3 bases removed from V and 9 bases from J, the gap between germline ends came to 19 bases. This CDR3 reads CASSSLLLGAGEQFF. The CDR3 region has the DNA TGTGCCAGCAGCTCGCTCCTTTTAGGGGCTGGTGAGCAGTTCTTC.

The chain employs TRBV29-1 and TRBJ1-2; D is unresolved. The germline V gene encodes CDR1 SQVTM and CDR2 ANQGSEA. Trimming shortened V by 4 bases and J by 4 bases, and 7 bases separated the two germline ends. This CDR3 contains 11 residues. CDR3 protein: CSVVEGYGYTF. In nucleotides, the CDR3 is TGCAGCGTTGTGGAGGGCTATGGCTACACCTTC.

The chain has TRBV4-2 and TRBJ2-1; TRBD2 is a possible D gene (7 bases). The CDR3 sequence is 16 residues long. The germline CDR1 and CDR2 sequences are LGHNA and YNFKEQ. V dropped 4 bases and J dropped 6 bases, with 19 bases sitting between them. The CDR3 DNA reads as TGTGCCAGCAGCCCCGAAAGAGGGGGGGCCATCAATGAGCAGTTCTTC. Residues: CASSPERGGAINEQFF.

This chain connects TRBV5-1 to TRBJ2-7, with D perhaps TRBD2 (6 bases). Trimming took 2 bases from V and 6 from J, leaving 12 bases between them. CDR1 and CDR2 from the germline V gene are SGHRS and YFSETQ. This CDR3 spans 13 amino acids. CDR3 residues: CASSFQAGGEQYF. The CDR3 bases are TGCGCCAGCAGCTTTCAGGCCGGGGGCGAGCAGTACTTC.

This rearrangement joins TRBV5-1 to TRBJ1-4; D call uncertain. Germline CDR1 is SGHRS and CDR2 is YFSETQ. CDR3 length: 12 residues. V lost 4 bases to trimming and J lost 8 bases, with 9 bases between them. The CDR3 sequence is CASSPFGEKLFF. The CDR3 nucleotides are TGCGCCAGCAGCCCGTTCGGGGAAAAACTGTTTTTT.

CDR3 bases: TGTGCCAGCTCACCACCGACTAGCGGGAGCCACAATGAGCAGTTCTTC. Translated: CASSPPTSGSHNEQFF. This rearrangement joins TRBV18 to TRBJ2-1, with 12 bases matching TRBD2. V shed 0 bases and J 5 bases; nucleotides not matched to a gene: 2. The CDR3 totals 16 residues. The germline gives CDR1 KGHSH, CDR2 LQKENI.

The rearrangement uses TRBV6-5 and TRBJ2-5; 7 nucleotides match TRBD1. CDR1 MNHEY and CDR2 SVGAGI come from the germline V gene. This CDR3 region has 15 residues. The ends lost 2 bases at V and 5 bases at J; junction bases unmatched: 8. This chain's CDR3 is CASSYNSGGQETQYF. For the CDR3, the DNA is TGTGCCAGCAGTTACAACTCAGGGGGACAGGAGACCCAGTACTTC.

The rearrangement joins TRBV7-9 to TRBJ2-7; TRBD2 agrees at 8 bases. Germline CDR1 and CDR2: SEHNR and FQNEAQ (reference sequence). J gave up 0 bases and V 4 bases, and 5 bases lay outside the gene matches. This CDR3 is 15 amino acids long. CDR3 DNA: TGTGCCAGCAGCTGGGGCGGGGGGAGCTCCTACGAGCAGTACTTC. This sequence encodes CASSWGGGSSYEQYF.

V gene TRBV6-5 combines with J gene TRBJ2-5; 7 bases agree with TRBD2. The CDR3 totals 15 residues. Germline assignment: CDR1 MNHEY and CDR2 SVGAGI. V dropped 2 bases and J dropped 5; count of bases not matched to a gene: 8. CDR3 nucleotides: TGTGCCAGCAGTTACCCGGGACTACCTGGGGAGACCCAGTACTTC. Its protein product is CASSYPGLPGETQYF.

The DNA for the CDR3 is TGTGCCAGCAGCTCCGCACTTGGAAACACCATATATTTT. It encodes CASSSALGNTIYF. The chain employs TRBV7-6 and TRBJ1-3; unclear D gene. This CDR3 has 13 amino acids. The germline V gene encodes CDR1 SGHVS and CDR2 FNYEAQ. Trimming took off 4 bases at V and 3 bases at J, with 7 bases between the two ends. The variable domain in full, completed from reference TRBV7-6 and TRBJ1-3, reads GAGVSQSPRYKVTKRGQDVALRCDPISGHVSLYWYRQALGQGPEFLTYFNYEAQQDKSGLPNDRFSAERPEGSISTLTIQRTEQRDSAMYRCASSSALGNTIYFGEGSWLTVV.

The V call is TRBV5-1, the J call TRBJ2-2; D not resolved. Germline CDR1 and CDR2: SGHRS and YFSETQ. V gave up 0 bases and J gave up 1 base, with 4 bases separating them. The CDR3 is 14 residues long. The CDR3 sequence is CASSLAMNTGELFF. CDR3 nucleotide sequence: TGCGCCAGCAGCTTGGCTATGAACACCGGGGAGCTGTTTTTT.

The chain is built from TRBV27 and TRBJ2-5; D is unresolved. Gene TRBJ2-7 matches the end of the DNA better, so the J call may be wrong. Germline loops: CDR1 MNHEY, CDR2 SMNVEV (reference sequence). The CDR3 totals 14 residues. The CDR3 region has the DNA TGTGCCAGCAGTTTCCAATCTAGTTCATACGAGCAGTACTTC. It translates to CASSFQSSSYEQYF.

J is TRBJ2-7 and V is TRBV10-3; D gene ambiguous. V lost 2 bases to trimming and J lost 6 bases, with 11 bases between them. Per the germline V gene, CDR1 is ENHRY and CDR2 is SYGVKD. The CDR3 loop spans 13 amino acids. CDR3 loop: CAISEGHSVEQYF. In nucleotides, the CDR3 is TGTGCCATCAGTGAGGGGCACTCCGTCGAGCAGTACTTC.

V is TRBV18 and J is TRBJ2-7, with 12 bases fitting TRBD2. Trimming took 4 bases from V and 2 from J; bases not matched to a gene: 9. Germline CDR1 is KGHSH and CDR2 is LQKENI. This CDR3 contains 17 residues. The CDR3 protein is CASSLQRTSGNAYEQYF. In DNA, the CDR3 is TGTGCCAGCTCACTACAGCGGACTAGCGGGAACGCCTACGAGCAGTACTTC. The full variable domain, its missing parts supplied by reference TRBV18 and TRBJ2-7, is NAGVMQNPRHLVRRRGQEARLRCSPMKGHSHVYWYRQLPEEGLKFMVYLQKENIIDESGMPKERFSAEFPKEGPSILRIQQVVRGDSAAYFCASSLQRTSGNAYEQYFGPGTRLTVT.

V gene TRBV19 combines with J gene TRBJ2-2; 7 nucleotides align to TRBD2. The CDR3 is 16 residues long. The trim removed 5 bases at V and 1 base at J, leaving 7 bases unmatched. In germline, CDR1 is LNHDA, CDR2 SQIVND (reference sequence). The CDR3 region has the DNA TGTGCCAGTAGTCCAGCGGGATGGATGAACACCGGGGAGCTGTTTTTT. Translation: CASSPAGWMNTGELFF.